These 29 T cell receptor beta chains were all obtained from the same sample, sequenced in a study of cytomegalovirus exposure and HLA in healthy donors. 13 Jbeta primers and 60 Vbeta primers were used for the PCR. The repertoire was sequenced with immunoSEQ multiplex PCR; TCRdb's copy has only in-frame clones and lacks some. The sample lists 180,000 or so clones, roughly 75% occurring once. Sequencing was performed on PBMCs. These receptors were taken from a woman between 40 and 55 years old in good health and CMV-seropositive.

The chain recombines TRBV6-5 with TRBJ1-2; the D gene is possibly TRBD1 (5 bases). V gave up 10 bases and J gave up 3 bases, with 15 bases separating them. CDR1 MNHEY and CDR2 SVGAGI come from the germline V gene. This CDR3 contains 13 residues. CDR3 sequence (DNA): TGTGCCACCTCGGGGGGGTCAGACTATGGCTACACCTTC. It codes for CATSGGSDYGYTF.

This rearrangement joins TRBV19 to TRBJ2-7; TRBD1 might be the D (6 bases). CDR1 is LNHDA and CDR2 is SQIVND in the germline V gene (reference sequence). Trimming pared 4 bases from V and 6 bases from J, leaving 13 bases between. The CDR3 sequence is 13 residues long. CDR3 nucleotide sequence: TGTGCCAGTAGTAGTAACAGGGCTCGCGAGCAGTACTTC. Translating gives CASSSNRAREQYF.

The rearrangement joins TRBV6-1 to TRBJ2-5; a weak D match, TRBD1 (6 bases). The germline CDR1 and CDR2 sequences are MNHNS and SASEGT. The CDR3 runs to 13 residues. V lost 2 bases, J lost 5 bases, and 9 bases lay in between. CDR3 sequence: CASSEQGMETQYF. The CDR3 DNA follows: TGTGCCAGCAGTGAACAGGGGATGGAGACCCAGTACTTC.

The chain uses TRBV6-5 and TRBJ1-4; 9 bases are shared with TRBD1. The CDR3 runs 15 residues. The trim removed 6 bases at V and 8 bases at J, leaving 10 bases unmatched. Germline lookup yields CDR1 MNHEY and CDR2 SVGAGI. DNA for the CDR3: TGTGCCAGCAGATCCACCGGGACAGGGAGAGAAAAACTGTTTTTT. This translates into CASRSTGTGREKLFF.

The CDR3, as DNA: TGTGCCAGCAGCTTAGAGGCCGGGACAGGGTTGAGCAATCAGCCCCAGCATTTT. As protein: CASSLEAGTGLSNQPQHF. The chain recombines TRBV7-2 with TRBJ1-5; 9 nucleotides match TRBD1. Germline CDR1 reads SGHTA; CDR2 reads FQGNSA. CDR3 length equals 18 residues. The V and J ends lost 1 base and 1 base, in that order; junction bases with no gene match: 8.

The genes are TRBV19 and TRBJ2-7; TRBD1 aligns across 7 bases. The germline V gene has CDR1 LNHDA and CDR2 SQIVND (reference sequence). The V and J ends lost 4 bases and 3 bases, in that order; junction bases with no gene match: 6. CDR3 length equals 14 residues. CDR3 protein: CASSTLGTDYEQYF. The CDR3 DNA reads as TGTGCCAGTAGTACCCTCGGGACAGACTACGAGCAGTACTTC.

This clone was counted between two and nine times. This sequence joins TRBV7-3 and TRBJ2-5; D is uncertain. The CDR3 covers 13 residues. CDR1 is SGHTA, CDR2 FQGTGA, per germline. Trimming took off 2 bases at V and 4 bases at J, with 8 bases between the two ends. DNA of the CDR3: TGTGCCAGCAGCTTAGCCCCAGGAGAGACCCAGTACTTC. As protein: CASSLAPGETQYF.

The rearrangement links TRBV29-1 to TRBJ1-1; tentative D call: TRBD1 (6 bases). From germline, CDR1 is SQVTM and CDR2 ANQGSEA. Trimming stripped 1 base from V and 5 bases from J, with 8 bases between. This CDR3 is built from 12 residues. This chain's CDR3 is CSVEGQGTEAFF. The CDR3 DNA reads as TGCAGCGTTGAAGGGCAGGGGACTGAAGCTTTCTTT.

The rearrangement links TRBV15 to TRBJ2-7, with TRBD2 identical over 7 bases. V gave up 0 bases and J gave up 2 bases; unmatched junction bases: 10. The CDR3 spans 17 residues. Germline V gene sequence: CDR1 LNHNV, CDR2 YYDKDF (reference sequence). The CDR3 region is CATSREGSGGPTYEQYF. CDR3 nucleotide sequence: TGTGCCACCAGCAGAGAAGGGTCGGGGGGACCGACCTACGAGCAGTACTTC.

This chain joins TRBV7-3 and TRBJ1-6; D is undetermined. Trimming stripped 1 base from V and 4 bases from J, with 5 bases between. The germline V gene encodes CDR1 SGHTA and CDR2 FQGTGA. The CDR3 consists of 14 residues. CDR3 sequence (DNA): TGTGCCAGCAGCTTAAACAGTTATAATTCACCCCTCCACTTT. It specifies CASSLNSYNSPLHF.

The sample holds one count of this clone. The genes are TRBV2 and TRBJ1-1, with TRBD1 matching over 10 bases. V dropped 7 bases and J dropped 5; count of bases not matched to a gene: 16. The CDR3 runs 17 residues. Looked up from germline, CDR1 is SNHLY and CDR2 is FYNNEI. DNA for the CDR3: TGTGCCAGCACCCTAACGACAGGGGGCGCGAAGGGAACTGAAGCTTTCTTT. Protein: CASTLTTGGAKGTEAFF. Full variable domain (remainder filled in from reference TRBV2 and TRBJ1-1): EPEVTQTPSHQVTQMGQEVILRCVPISNHLYFYWYRQILGQKVEFLVSFYNNEISEKSEIFDDQFSVERPDGSNFTLKIRSTKLEDSAMYFCASTLTTGGAKGTEAFFGQGTRLTVV.

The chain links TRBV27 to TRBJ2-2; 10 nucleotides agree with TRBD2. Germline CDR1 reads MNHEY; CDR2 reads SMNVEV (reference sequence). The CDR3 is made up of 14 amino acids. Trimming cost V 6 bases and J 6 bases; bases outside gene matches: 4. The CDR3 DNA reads TGTGCCAGCAGCGGAGCGGGAGGGCCCGGGGAGCTGTTTTTT. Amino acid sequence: CASSGAGGPGELFF.

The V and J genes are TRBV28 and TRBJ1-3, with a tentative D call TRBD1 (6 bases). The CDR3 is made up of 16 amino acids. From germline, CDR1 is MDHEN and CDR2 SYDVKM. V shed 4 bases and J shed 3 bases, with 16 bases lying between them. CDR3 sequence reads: CASSSYRQDRGNTIYF. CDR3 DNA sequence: TGTGCCAGCAGTTCCTATCGACAGGATCGTGGAAACACCATATATTTT.

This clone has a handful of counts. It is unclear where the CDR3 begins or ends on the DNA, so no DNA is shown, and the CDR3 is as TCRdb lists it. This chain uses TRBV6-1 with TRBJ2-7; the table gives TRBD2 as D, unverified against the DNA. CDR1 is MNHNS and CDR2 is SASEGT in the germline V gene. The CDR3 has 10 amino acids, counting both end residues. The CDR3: CASSSSLAFF.

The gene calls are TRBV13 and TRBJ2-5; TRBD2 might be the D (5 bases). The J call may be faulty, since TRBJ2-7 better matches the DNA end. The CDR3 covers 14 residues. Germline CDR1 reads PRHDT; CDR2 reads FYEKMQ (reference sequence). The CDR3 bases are TGTGCCAGCAGCTTAATACAGAGTGGGAGCGAGCAGTACTTC. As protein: CASSLIQSGSEQYF.

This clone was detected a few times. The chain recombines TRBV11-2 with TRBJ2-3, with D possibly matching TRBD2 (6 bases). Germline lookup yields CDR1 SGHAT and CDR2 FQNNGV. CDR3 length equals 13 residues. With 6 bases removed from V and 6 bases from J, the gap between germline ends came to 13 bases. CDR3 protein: CASSRRLDDTQYF. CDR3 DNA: TGTGCCAGCAGTCGTAGACTAGACGATACGCAGTATTTT.

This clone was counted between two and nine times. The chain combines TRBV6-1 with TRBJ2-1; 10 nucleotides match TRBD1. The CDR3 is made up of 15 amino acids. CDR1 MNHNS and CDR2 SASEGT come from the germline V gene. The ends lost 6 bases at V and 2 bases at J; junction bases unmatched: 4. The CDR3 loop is CASSRDRGTYNEQFF. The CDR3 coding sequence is TGTGCCAGCAGCCGGGACAGGGGCACCTACAATGAGCAGTTCTTC.

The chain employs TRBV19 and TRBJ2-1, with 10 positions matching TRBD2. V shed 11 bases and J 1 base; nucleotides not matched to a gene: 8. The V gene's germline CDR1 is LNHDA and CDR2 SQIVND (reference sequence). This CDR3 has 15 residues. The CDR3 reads CAGIAGGPSYNEQFF. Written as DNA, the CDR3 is TGTGCCGGTATAGCGGGAGGTCCATCCTACAATGAGCAGTTCTTC. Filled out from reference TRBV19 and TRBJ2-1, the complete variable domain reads DGGITQSPKYLFRKEGQNVTLSCEQNLNHDAMYWYRQDPGQGLRLIYYSQIVNDFQKGDIAEGYSVSREKKESFPLTVTSAQKNPTAFYLCAGIAGGPSYNEQFFGPGTRLTVL.

Here the CDR3 reads CASSDRDRGSSRELFF. In DNA, the CDR3 is TGTGCCAGCAGTGACCGGGACAGGGGTTCCTCCCGGGAGCTGTTTTTT. This chain connects TRBV25-1 to TRBJ2-2, with 10 nucleotides matching TRBD1. Germline CDR1 and CDR2: MGHDK and SYGVNS. The CDR3 covers 16 residues. V shed 3 bases and J 9 bases; nucleotides not matched to a gene: 10.

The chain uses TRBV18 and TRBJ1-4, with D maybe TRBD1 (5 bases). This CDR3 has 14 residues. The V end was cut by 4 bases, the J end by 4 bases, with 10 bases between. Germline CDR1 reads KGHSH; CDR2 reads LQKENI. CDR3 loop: CASSRQYDNEKLFF. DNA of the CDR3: TGTGCCAGCTCACGACAGTATGATAATGAAAAACTGTTTTTT.

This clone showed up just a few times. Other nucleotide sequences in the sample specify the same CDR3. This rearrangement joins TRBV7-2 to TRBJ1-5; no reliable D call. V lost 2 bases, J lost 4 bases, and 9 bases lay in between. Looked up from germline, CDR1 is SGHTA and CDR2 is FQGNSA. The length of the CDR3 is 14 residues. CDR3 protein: CASSLRFSNQPQHF. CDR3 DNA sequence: TGTGCCAGCAGCTTACGTTTCAGTAATCAGCCCCAGCATTTT.

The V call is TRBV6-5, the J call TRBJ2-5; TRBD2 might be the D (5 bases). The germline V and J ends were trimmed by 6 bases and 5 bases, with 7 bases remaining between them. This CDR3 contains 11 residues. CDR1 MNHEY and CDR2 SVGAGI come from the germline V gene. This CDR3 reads CASSRGETQYF. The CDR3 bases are TGTGCCAGCAGCAGAGGGGAGACCCAGTACTTC.

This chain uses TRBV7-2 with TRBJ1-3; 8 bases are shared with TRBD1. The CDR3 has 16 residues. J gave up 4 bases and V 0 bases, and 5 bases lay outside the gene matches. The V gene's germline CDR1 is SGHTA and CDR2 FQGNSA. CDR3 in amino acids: CASSLAKTGAGNTIYF. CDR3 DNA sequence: TGTGCCAGCAGCTTAGCGAAGACAGGGGCAGGAAACACCATATATTTT.

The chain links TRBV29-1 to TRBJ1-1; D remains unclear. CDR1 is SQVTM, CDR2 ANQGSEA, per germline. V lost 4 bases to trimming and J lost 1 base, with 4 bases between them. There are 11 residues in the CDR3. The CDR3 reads CSVVQNTEAFF. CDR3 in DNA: TGCAGCGTTGTTCAGAACACTGAAGCTTTCTTT.

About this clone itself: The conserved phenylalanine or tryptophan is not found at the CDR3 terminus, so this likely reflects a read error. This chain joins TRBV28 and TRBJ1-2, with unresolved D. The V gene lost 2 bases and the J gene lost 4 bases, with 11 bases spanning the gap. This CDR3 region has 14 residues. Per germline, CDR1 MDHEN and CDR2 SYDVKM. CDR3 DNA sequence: TGTGCCAGCAGTTTAGGCGGCCGCTCCTATGGCTACACCCTC. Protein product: CASSLGGRSYGYTL.

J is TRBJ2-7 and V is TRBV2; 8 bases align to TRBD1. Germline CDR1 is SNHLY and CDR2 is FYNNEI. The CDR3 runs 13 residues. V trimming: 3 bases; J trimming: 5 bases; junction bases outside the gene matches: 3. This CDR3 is CASSDRGLNEQYF. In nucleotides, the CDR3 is TGTGCCAGCAGTGACAGGGGGCTCAACGAGCAGTACTTC.

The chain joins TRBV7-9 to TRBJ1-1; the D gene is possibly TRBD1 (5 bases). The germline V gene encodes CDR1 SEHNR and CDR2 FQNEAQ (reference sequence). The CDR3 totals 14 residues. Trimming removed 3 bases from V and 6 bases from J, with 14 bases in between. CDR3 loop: CASSFLGTYPEAFF. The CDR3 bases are TGTGCCAGCAGCTTCCTCGGGACTTACCCTGAAGCTTTCTTT.

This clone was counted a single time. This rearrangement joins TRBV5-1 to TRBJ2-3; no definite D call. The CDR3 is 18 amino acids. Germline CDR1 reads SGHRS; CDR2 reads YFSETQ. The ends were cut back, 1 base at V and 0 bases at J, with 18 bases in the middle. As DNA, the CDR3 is TGCGCCAGCAGCTTGTCGTCCCCAAGCGCACCGAGCACAGATACGCAGTATTTT. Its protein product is CASSLSSPSAPSTDTQYF.

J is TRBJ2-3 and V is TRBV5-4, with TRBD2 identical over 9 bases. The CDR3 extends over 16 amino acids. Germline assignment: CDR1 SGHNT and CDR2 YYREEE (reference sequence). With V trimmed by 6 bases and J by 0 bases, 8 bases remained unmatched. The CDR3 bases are TGTGCCAGCATGTCTGGGGGACTAGCAAGCACAGATACGCAGTATTTT. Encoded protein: CASMSGGLASTDTQYF.